Here is one TCR beta chain with its context. Its antigen remains undetermined. Qualities for individual bases were not recorded, and no much larger clone is one base off. There are 16 amino acids in the CDR3, from cysteine to phenylalanine inclusive. Just CDR3 DNA is preserved here, 48 bases in frame from base 1. Trimming removed 3 bases from V and 6 bases from J; the gene matches leave 9 bases unexplained. This sample is part of a study of CD8 T cells in Susac syndrome (dated by TCRdb to the late 2010s). Describing the broader study: The study used repertoire sequencing to test whether antigen drove CD8+ T cell activation and differentiation in Susac syndrome. Overall study outcomes, separate from this receptor: The TCR sequencing and HLA analysis was acknowledged to have included a relatively small number of individuals.

Peripheral blood CD8+ and CD4+ T cells from healthy donors, Susac syndrome patients and multiple sclerosis patients were profiled by high-throughput TCR beta sequencing. The healthy donors served as controls matched for age and sex. Bulk CD8+ and CD4+ T cells were purified magnetically by negative isolation, whereas CD8+ TEMRA cells were enriched by FACS. Blood was collected in EDTA tubes and processed within 24 hours, with PBMCs isolated through density gradient centrifugation. PBMCs destined for TCR sequencing were cryopreserved in liquid nitrogen and later thawed in a 37 °C water bath. The sorted or isolated CD4+, CD8+ and CD8+ TEMRA cells had a purity of 90% or higher. RNA was extracted using the RNeasy kit, and roughly 0.5 to 1 microgram was reverse transcribed with random hexamers. The immunoSEQ multiplex PCR assay, covering 54 Vbeta and 13 Jbeta segments, was used to amplify TCR beta CDR3 regions. To correct PCR amplification bias, a synthetic template baseline was used for both primer optimization and computational correction. As for the original processing: Reads were assigned to V, D and J genes according to IMGT and analyzed in immunoSEQ Analyzer, with only productive sequences retained. Clonality was calculated as one minus the Shannon entropy normalized by log2 of the number of productive unique sequences. Public and private clones were assessed among the 100 most prevalent clones of each patient and control. Clones were defined as Susac-specific when absent from the healthy and MS cohorts, from some 1,100 published viral clones and from other ImmuneACCESS disease sequences. The public reads were reanalyzed by TCRdb: fastp trimming at Q25, MiXCR alignment, in-frame beta chains only. Entries are consolidated by CDR3 protein sequence, retaining the most common genes and DNA. The V and J calls and clone size are TCRdb's, not the authors'. For this sample the table gives 100,000 to 150,000 distinct CDR3 sequences, of which around 94% were detected only once. The biggest ten clones account for around 0.078% of the sample.

Sequences were obtained from CD4+ T cells from PBMCs. The sequence derives from a human donor in good health. The rearrangement combines TRBV12-3 or TRBV12-4 with TRBJ2-3; 10 central nucleotides agree with TRBD1. The CDR3: CASSFFGGQGLDTQYF. The DNA is TGTGCCAGCAGTTTCTTTGGGGGACAGGGGTTGGATACGCAGTATTTT.